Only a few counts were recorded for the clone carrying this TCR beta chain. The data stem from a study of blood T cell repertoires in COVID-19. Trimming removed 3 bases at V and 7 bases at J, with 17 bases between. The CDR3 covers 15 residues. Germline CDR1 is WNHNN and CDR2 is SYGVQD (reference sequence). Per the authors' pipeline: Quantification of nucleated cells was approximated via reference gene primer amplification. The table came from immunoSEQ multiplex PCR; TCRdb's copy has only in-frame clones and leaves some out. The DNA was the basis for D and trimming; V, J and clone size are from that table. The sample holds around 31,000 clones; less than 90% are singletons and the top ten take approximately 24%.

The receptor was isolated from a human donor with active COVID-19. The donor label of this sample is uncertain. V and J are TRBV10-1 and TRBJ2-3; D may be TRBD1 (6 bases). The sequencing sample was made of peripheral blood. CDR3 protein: CASSEPPQGLNTQYF. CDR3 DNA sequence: TGCGCCAGCAGTGAACCCCCTCAGGGGCTGAATACGCAGTATTTT.